This TCR beta chain was sequenced in a study of T cells in Graves' hyperthyroidism and ophthalmopathy. Background on the study: Before treatment of any kind, peripheral blood was taken at initial diagnosis.

Looked up from germline, CDR1 is MGHRA and CDR2 is YSYEKL. Trimming removed 1 base at V and 3 bases at J, with 15 bases between. This CDR3 region has 16 residues. Study outcomes and limitations: Stable hyperthyroidism was separated from ophthalmopathy by a model based on 13 V-J features.

RNA transcripts yielded amplified TCR beta CDR3 regions. The HTBI set primed first-round TCR CDR3 RT-PCR. TCRdb re-called the multiplex PCR reads through MiXCR, storing one row per CDR3 protein. The sample yields approximately 250,000 distinct CDR3 sequences, over 20% seen once. Each 10 ml fresh peripheral blood draw supplied the PBMCs. This clonotype was observed many times. Its antigen is not known. The sample consisted of blood. This sequence originates from a middle-aged woman with Graves' ophthalmopathy. The rearrangement links TRBV4-1 to TRBJ1-1; weak D call: TRBD1 (6 bases). The CDR3 region has the DNA TGCGCCAGCAGCCAAGCGGCAGGGGTTCGGGACACTGAAGCTTTCTTT. Protein sequence: CASSQAAGVRDTEAFF.